This T cell receptor beta chain stems from a study of identical twins. One entry per CDR3 protein results from TCRdb running MiXCR on the 5' RACE reads. The sample lists some 730,000 distinct CDR3 sequences, 15% to 20% occurring once. The CDR3 sequence is 14 residues long. In germline, CDR1 is GTSNPN, CDR2 SVGIG (reference sequence). Trimming at V came to 0 bases and at J to 12 bases, leaving 11 bases not matched to a gene. A further study also used this sample, focusing on T cells expressing NK-cell markers. Per that paper: The sequencing cohort of eight donors included seven HCMV-seropositive individuals and one seronegative individual. In 6 or 7 donors, dominant NKG2C+ clonotypes were about 1.0-7.5% of CD8+ T cells.

The receptor comes from a woman under 30 in good health. The sequenced sample was PBMCs. The rearrangement links TRBV30 to TRBJ2-1; TRBD2 aligns across 7 bases. The CDR3 protein is CAWSVLGRWEGQFF. The DNA for the CDR3 is TGTGCCTGGAGTGTACTTGGGCGGTGGGAGGGGCAGTTCTTC.